One and the same sample provided the 25 T cell receptor beta chains below, sequenced in a study of blood T cell repertoires in COVID-19 (dated by TCRdb to between 2020 and 2021). The library was generated by the immunoSEQ multiplex PCR assay. Not all clones reach the TCRdb copy of this immuneACCESS table, which keeps in-frame sequences only. Checked studies attribute under half of the gap to unresolved V genes and leave the rest unexplained. This sample is represented by about 180,000 clones; around 87% of them were singletons. In total, the top ten clones hold roughly 0.57% of the sample. The sample was peripheral blood. All receptors come from a man in his fifties or sixties with COVID-19, enrolled during active disease.

The chain combines TRBV9 with TRBJ1-1; D unresolved. Trimming pared 7 bases from V and 1 base from J, leaving 11 bases between. Germline V gene sequence: CDR1 SGDLS, CDR2 YYNGEE. This CDR3 contains 13 residues. CDR3 nucleotide sequence: TGTGCCAGCTCTGAGGTTTCGAACACTGAAGCTTTCTTT. It yields the protein CASSEVSNTEAFF. Supplemented by reference TRBV9 and TRBJ1-1, the full variable domain reads DSGVTQTPKHLITATGQRVTLRCSPRSGDLSVYWYQQSLDQGLQFLIQYYNGEERAKGNILERFSAQQFPDLHSELNLSSLELGDSALYFCASSEVSNTEAFFGQGTRLTVV.

Of note for this clone: Within the sample, other DNA sequences also encode this same CDR3. The chain is built from TRBV12-3 or TRBV12-4 and TRBJ1-2; 7 bases fit TRBD1. The CDR3 sequence is 13 residues long. V was clipped by 6 bases and J by 2 bases; unmatched bases: 3. The CDR3 sequence is CASSLDRNYGYTF. The CDR3 DNA follows: TGTGCCAGCAGCCTGGACAGGAACTATGGCTACACCTTC.

This clone was picked up one time. V usage is TRBV19 and J usage is TRBJ2-7; perhaps TRBD2 as D (7 bases). The CDR3 sequence is 15 residues long. Looked up from germline, CDR1 is LNHDA and CDR2 is SQIVND (reference sequence). Trimming took off 4 bases at V and 2 bases at J, with 15 bases between the two ends. The CDR3 protein is CASSSLGGHTYEQYF. The CDR3 DNA reads TGTGCCAGTAGTAGCCTGGGGGGGCATACCTACGAGCAGTACTTC.

The rearrangement joins TRBV11-3 to TRBJ2-2, with 11 bases that match TRBD2. The junction had 1 base not matched to a gene; V was cut back by 6 bases and J by 4 bases. The CDR3 is made up of 14 amino acids. Germline CDR1 SGHNT, CDR2 YENEEA. CDR3: CASRTSGATGELFF. The CDR3 DNA sequence: TGTGCCAGCAGGACTAGCGGGGCCACCGGGGAGCTGTTTTTT.

The rearrangement links TRBV5-1 to TRBJ1-5, with unresolved D. The CDR3 is made up of 14 amino acids. In germline, CDR1 is SGHRS, CDR2 YFSETQ. V gave up 0 bases and J gave up 1 base, with 5 bases separating them. The CDR3 bases are TGCGCCAGCAGCTTGGACGGGAGCAATCAGCCCCAGCATTTT. Its protein product is CASSLDGSNQPQHF.

The gene calls are TRBV9 and TRBJ2-6, with D maybe TRBD1 (6 bases). Trimming took 0 bases from V and 0 from J, leaving 13 bases between them. Per the germline V gene, CDR1 is SGDLS and CDR2 is YYNGEE. The CDR3 is made up of 18 amino acids. The CDR3 coding sequence is TGTGCCAGCAGCGTAGTCGTAGGGGGTTCCTCTGGGGCCAACGTCCTGACTTTC. Its protein product is CASSVVVGGSSGANVLTF.

V is TRBV9 and J is TRBJ1-2; D is ambiguous. V was clipped by 3 bases and J by 8 bases, with 23 bases between them. This CDR3 has 16 amino acids. Germline values: CDR1 SGDLS, CDR2 YYNGEE. CDR3 coding DNA: TGTGCCAGCAGCGCTCAACAACGGATCGGTGGGCACGGCTACACCTTC. Translating it yields CASSAQQRIGGHGYTF.

This chain links TRBV19 with TRBJ1-1; 7 bases agree with TRBD1. From germline, CDR1 is LNHDA and CDR2 SQIVND (reference sequence). The CDR3 contains 13 residues. The trim removed 8 bases at V and 1 base at J, leaving 4 bases unmatched. The CDR3: CASQDRANTEAFF. CDR3 DNA: TGTGCCAGTCAAGACAGGGCGAACACTGAAGCTTTCTTT.

The chain couples TRBV5-5 to TRBJ1-3; possibly TRBD1 for D (6 bases). The CDR3 is 15 residues long. Trimming shortened V by 3 bases and J by 0 bases, and 10 bases separated the two germline ends. Germline assignment: CDR1 SGHKS and CDR2 YYEKEE (reference sequence). This chain's CDR3 is CASSSGQTSGNTIYF. CDR3 bases: TGTGCCAGCAGCTCCGGACAGACCTCTGGAAACACCATATATTTT.

V is TRBV6-5 and J is TRBJ2-5; D remains unclear. V was trimmed by 0 bases and J by 0 bases, leaving 8 bases between them. The CDR3 totals 15 residues. Germline loops: CDR1 MNHEY, CDR2 SVGAGI. CDR3 residues: CASSYSGGHQETQYF. The CDR3 DNA follows: TGTGCCAGCAGTTACTCCGGCGGCCACCAAGAGACCCAGTACTTC.

Here the CDR3 reads CASSKTGTGRTDTQYF. The CDR3 DNA is TGCGCCAGCAGCAAAACCGGGACAGGGAGAACAGATACGCAGTATTTT. V and J are TRBV5-1 and TRBJ2-3; 9 bases fit TRBD1. Per germline, CDR1 SGHRS and CDR2 YFSETQ. The CDR3 has 16 amino acids. J lost 3 bases, V lost 4 bases, and 9 bases had no gene match.

Turning to this clone: In the same sample, other DNA sequences code for this CDR3. The gene calls are TRBV19 and TRBJ1-5; D remains ambiguous. Germline V gene data show CDR1 as LNHDA and CDR2 as SQIVND (reference sequence). V was cut by 3 bases and J by 1 base, with 7 bases left in between. The CDR3 runs 14 residues. CDR3 in DNA: TGTGCCAGTAGTATGACGGGAAGCAATCAGCCCCAGCATTTT. Protein sequence: CASSMTGSNQPQHF.

The V call is TRBV6-5, the J call TRBJ2-7, with 8 nucleotides matching TRBD1. With 8 bases clipped from V and 4 bases from J, the junction kept 4 bases outside the gene matches. CDR1 MNHEY and CDR2 SVGAGI come from the germline V gene. This CDR3 is 12 amino acids long. The CDR3 spells CASGTGRYEQYF. The CDR3 region has the DNA TGTGCCAGCGGGACAGGACGATACGAGCAGTACTTC.

This sequence joins TRBV6-5 and TRBJ1-6; 9 positions match TRBD1. The length of the CDR3 is 16 residues. Trimming cost V 2 bases and J 13 bases; bases outside gene matches: 12. CDR1 MNHEY and CDR2 SVGAGI come from the germline V gene. The CDR3 DNA follows: TGTGCCAGCAGTTACGGGGCCGGGACAGGGACCAGTCCCCTCCACTTT. Its protein product is CASSYGAGTGTSPLHF.

V is TRBV14 and J is TRBJ2-3, with 11 bases that match TRBD2. The CDR3 extends over 16 amino acids. Germline trimming cut 2 bases from V and 3 bases from J; bases unmatched to any gene: 4. Germline-derived CDR1 and CDR2 are SGHDN and FVKESK. The CDR3 here is CASSQLAGGKTDTQYF. In DNA, the CDR3 is TGTGCCAGCAGCCAACTAGCGGGAGGAAAAACAGATACGCAGTATTTT. Looking up the rest from reference TRBV14 and TRBJ2-3 gives the full variable domain: EAGVTQFPSHSVIEKGQTVTLRCDPISGHDNLYWYRRVMGKEIKFLLHFVKESKQDESGMPNNRFLAERTGGTYSTLKVQPAELEDSGVYFCASSQLAGGKTDTQYFGPGTRLTVL.

The genes are TRBV19 and TRBJ1-5, with TRBD1 matching over 11 bases. V lost 8 bases, J lost 2 bases, and 8 bases stayed unmatched. This CDR3 is 16 amino acids long. Germline CDR1 and CDR2: LNHDA and SQIVND (reference sequence). As DNA, the CDR3 is TGTGCCAGTGGGGACAGGGGGTCCGCGGGCAATCAGCCCCAGCATTTT. Its protein product is CASGDRGSAGNQPQHF. Combining the CDR3 with reference TRBV19 and TRBJ1-5 gives the whole variable domain DGGITQSPKYLFRKEGQNVTLSCEQNLNHDAMYWYRQDPGQGLRLIYYSQIVNDFQKGDIAEGYSVSREKKESFPLTVTSAQKNPTAFYLCASGDRGSAGNQPQHFGDGTRLSIL.

V usage is TRBV30 and J usage is TRBJ1-1; TRBD1 aligns across 9 bases. The CDR3 spans 15 residues. J gave up 1 base and V 3 bases, and 6 bases lay outside the gene matches. CDR1 and CDR2 from the germline V gene are GTSNPN and SVGIG (reference sequence). CDR3 residues: CAWRARTGANTEAFF. The CDR3 DNA reads as TGTGCCTGGAGGGCCCGGACAGGGGCGAACACTGAAGCTTTCTTT.

This chain joins TRBV10-3 and TRBJ2-3, with 10 bases that match TRBD2. Trimming removed 2 bases from V and 4 bases from J; junction bases left unmatched: 6. CDR3 length: 16 residues. Germline-derived CDR1 and CDR2 are ENHRY and SYGVKD. In DNA, the CDR3 is TGTGCCATCAGTGAGGCTAGCGGGAGTTCGGCAGATACGCAGTATTTT. It codes for CAISEASGSSADTQYF.

The chain has TRBV5-5 and TRBJ2-3; no firm D call. V was shortened by 0 bases and J by 0 bases, with 8 bases between the two germline ends. CDR3 length equals 15 residues. In germline, CDR1 is SGHKS, CDR2 YYEKEE (reference sequence). The DNA for the CDR3 is TGTGCCAGCAGCTTGGCTCCGTCTAGCACAGATACGCAGTATTTT. Amino acid sequence: CASSLAPSSTDTQYF.

The chain has TRBV4-1 and TRBJ1-3; D ambiguous. Germline V gene sequence: CDR1 MGHRA, CDR2 YSYEKL. Deletions cut 0 bases from V and 0 bases from J, with 6 bases between. The CDR3 spans 15 residues. The CDR3, as DNA: TGCGCCAGCAGCCAAGATACACGCTCTGGAAACACCATATATTTT. It encodes CASSQDTRSGNTIYF.

This chain joins TRBV24-1 and TRBJ2-1; 9 positions match TRBD1. The CDR3 loop spans 18 amino acids. Germline CDR1 and CDR2: KGHDR and SFDVKD. V was pared by 5 bases and J by 3 bases, with 13 bases of the junction left unmatched. The CDR3 spells CATSGTTSTGGYYNEQFF. The CDR3 bases are TGTGCCACCAGTGGTACCACCTCGACAGGGGGTTACTACAATGAGCAGTTCTTC.

The chain links TRBV30 to TRBJ1-1, with a possible D match to TRBD1 (5 bases). V was cut by 0 bases and J by 3 bases, with 11 bases left in between. The CDR3 consists of 14 residues. Germline V gives CDR1 GTSNPN, CDR2 SVGIG (reference sequence). The CDR3 reads CAWSVAGQYTEAFF. For the CDR3, the DNA is TGTGCCTGGAGTGTCGCAGGGCAGTACACTGAAGCTTTCTTT. Complete variable domain (other parts from reference TRBV30 and TRBJ1-1): SQTIHQWPATLVQPVGSPLSLECTVEGTSNPNLYWYRQAAGRGLQLLFYSVGIGQISSEVPQNLSASRPQDRQFILSSKKLLLSDSGFYLCAWSVAGQYTEAFFGQGTRLTVV.

The chain carries TRBV7-2 and TRBJ2-7; a possible D gene is TRBD2 (7 bases). V lost 4 bases and J 6 bases, leaving 16 bases between the germline ends. The V gene's germline CDR1 is SGHTA and CDR2 FQGNSA. This CDR3 is built from 14 residues. The CDR3 region has the DNA TGTGCCAGCAGCTCCCAAGGGGGGGCCGGCGAGCAGTACTTC. This codes for CASSSQGGAGEQYF.

The chain carries TRBV5-1 and TRBJ1-4, with D possibly matching TRBD1 (5 bases). CDR3 length equals 18 residues. The germline V and J ends were trimmed by 5 bases and 0 bases, with 20 bases remaining between them. Germline V gene lookup returns CDR1 SGHRS and CDR2 YFSETQ. The CDR3 DNA reads as TGCGCCAGCAGTAAGTCGACAGTTGGTCCTACAACTAATGAAAAACTGTTTTTT. Its translation is CASSKSTVGPTTNEKLFF.

The rearrangement uses TRBV25-1 and TRBJ1-6; D gene uncertain. Trimming pared 4 bases from V and 9 bases from J, leaving 7 bases between. CDR1 and CDR2 (germline): MGHDK, SYGVNS. This CDR3 region has 12 residues. The CDR3 spells CASSANFSPLHF. In DNA form, the CDR3 reads TGTGCCAGCAGTGCCAACTTTTCACCCCTCCACTTT.